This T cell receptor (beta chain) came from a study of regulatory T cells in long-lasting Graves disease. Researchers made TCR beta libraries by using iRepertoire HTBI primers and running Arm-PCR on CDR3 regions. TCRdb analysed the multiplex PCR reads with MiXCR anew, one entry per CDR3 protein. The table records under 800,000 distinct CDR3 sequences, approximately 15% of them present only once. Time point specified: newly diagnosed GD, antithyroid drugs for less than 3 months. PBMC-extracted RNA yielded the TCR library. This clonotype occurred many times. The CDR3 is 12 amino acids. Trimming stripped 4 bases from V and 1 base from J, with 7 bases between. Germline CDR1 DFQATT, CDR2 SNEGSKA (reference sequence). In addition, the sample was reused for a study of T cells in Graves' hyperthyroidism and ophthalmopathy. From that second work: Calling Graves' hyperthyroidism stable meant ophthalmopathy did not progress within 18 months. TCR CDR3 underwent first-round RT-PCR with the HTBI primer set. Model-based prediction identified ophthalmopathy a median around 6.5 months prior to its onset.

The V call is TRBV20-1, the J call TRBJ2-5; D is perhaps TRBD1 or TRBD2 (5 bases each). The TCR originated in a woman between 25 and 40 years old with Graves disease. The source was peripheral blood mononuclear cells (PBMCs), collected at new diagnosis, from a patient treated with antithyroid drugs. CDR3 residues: CSATGTQETQYF. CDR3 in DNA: TGCAGTGCTACCGGGACCCAAGAGACCCAGTACTTC.